One and the same sample provided the 16 T cell receptor beta chains below, sequenced in a study of shared clonotypes between healthy human individuals. Profiled with immunoSEQ multiplex PCR; TCRdb holds only in-frame clones, not every one. Among about 870,000 clones listed, nearly 95% were seen once. CD45RO negativity and positive selection for CCR7 defined naive CD8 cells, a population that excluded terminally differentiated effector memory CD45RA+ cells. The sequencing input was naive CD8+ T cells sorted from blood. These receptors originate from a young man in good health.

The rearrangement links TRBV7-9 to TRBJ1-1; 8 nucleotides align to TRBD1. CDR1 is SEHNR, CDR2 FQNEAQ, per germline (reference sequence). This CDR3 comprises 14 residues. V lost 3 bases, J lost 1 base, and 1 base stayed unmatched. CDR3 nucleotides: TGTGCCAGCAGCTTTACAGGGGGGAACACTGAAGCTTTCTTT. Its protein is CASSFTGGNTEAFF.

This clone was seen only once. One end of the junction does not line up with germline, which may come from a read error. The gene calls are TRBV5-1 and TRBJ2-1, with a possible D match to TRBD2 (5 bases). CDR1 is SGHRS and CDR2 is YFSETQ in the germline V gene. CDR3 length equals 14 residues. The CDR3 loop is CASSLQTTLAAGIF. As DNA, the CDR3 is TGCGCCAGCAGCCTCCAGACTACGTTAGCAGCAGGAATCTTC. Variable domain in full (rest from reference TRBV5-1 and TRBJ2-1): KAGVTQTPRYLIKTRGQQVTLSCSPISGHRSVSWYQQTPGQGLQFLFEYFSETQRNKGNFPGRFSGRQFSNSRSEMNVSTLELGDSALYLCASSLQTTLAAGIFGPGTRLTVL.

The V gene is TRBV19, the J gene TRBJ2-7, with 11 nucleotides matching TRBD2. CDR3 length: 15 residues. The V gene end was trimmed by 5 bases and the J gene end by 5 bases; junction bases not matched to a gene: 8. Looked up from germline, CDR1 is LNHDA and CDR2 is SQIVND (reference sequence). The chain's CDR3 is CASSLWLAGGNEQYF. The CDR3 region has the DNA TGTGCCAGTAGTCTTTGGCTAGCGGGAGGTAACGAGCAGTACTTC.

This clone has more than one count but fewer than ten. The genes are TRBV9 and TRBJ2-5, with TRBD2 matching 13 bases. The CDR3 is made up of 16 amino acids. The germline CDR1 and CDR2 sequences are SGDLS and YYNGEE. V shed 4 bases and J 5 bases; nucleotides not matched to a gene: 8. CDR3 protein: CASSLGLAGVGETQYF. The CDR3 DNA reads as TGTGCCAGCAGCTTAGGACTAGCGGGAGTTGGTGAGACCCAGTACTTC.

The chain combines TRBV6-6 with TRBJ2-1; 7 nucleotides agree with TRBD2. Germline CDR1 and CDR2: MNHNY and SVGAGI (reference sequence). This CDR3 is 14 amino acids long. The ends lost 3 bases at V and 4 bases at J; junction bases unmatched: 3. DNA of the CDR3: TGTGCCAGCAGTTATGGGGACTATTACAATGAGCAGTTCTTC. This codes for CASSYGDYYNEQFF.

This clone was detected once. The V call is TRBV28, the J call TRBJ2-7, with a possible D match to TRBD2 (6 bases). The CDR3 consists of 16 residues. Germline assignment: CDR1 MDHEN and CDR2 SYDVKM. The V gene lost 7 bases and the J gene lost 3 bases, with 22 bases spanning the gap. The CDR3 sequence is CASTHLQGVGGYEQYF. The CDR3 DNA sequence: TGTGCCAGCACCCACCTGCAAGGCGTGGGAGGCTACGAGCAGTACTTC.

The V and J genes are TRBV7-9 and TRBJ1-2, with 9 positions matching TRBD1. Germline V gives CDR1 SEHNR, CDR2 FQNEAQ (reference sequence). Trimming cost V 5 bases and J 5 bases; bases outside gene matches: 15. This CDR3 spans 17 amino acids. The CDR3 protein is CASSPPEEDRGPYGYTF. Here the CDR3 DNA reads TGTGCCAGCAGCCCGCCTGAGGAGGACAGGGGACCTTATGGCTACACCTTC. The variable domain in full, completed from reference TRBV7-9 and TRBJ1-2, reads DTGVSQNPRHKITKRGQNVTFRCDPISEHNRLYWYRQTLGQGPEFLTYFQNEAQLEKSRLLSDRFSAERPKGSFSTLEIQRTEQGDSAMYLCASSPPEEDRGPYGYTFGSGTRLTVV.

J is TRBJ2-3 and V is TRBV15; D tentatively fits TRBD1 or TRBD2 (5 bases each). This CDR3 is built from 13 residues. Germline V gene data show CDR1 as LNHNV and CDR2 as YYDKDF (reference sequence). Between the trimmed V and J ends, which lost 1 base and 10 bases, there was a span of 12 bases. This CDR3 reads CATSRAGDLPQYF. Written as DNA, the CDR3 is TGTGCCACCAGCAGAGCCGGGGACCTCCCGCAGTATTTT.

This chain connects TRBV13 to TRBJ2-7; weak D call: TRBD2 (5 bases). Trimming stripped 5 bases from V and 5 bases from J, with 16 bases between. This CDR3 spans 14 amino acids. Germline CDR1 PRHDT, CDR2 FYEKMQ (reference sequence). CDR3 loop: CASSTRSYEHEQYF. The CDR3 DNA follows: TGTGCCAGCAGCACTAGGTCCTACGAGCACGAGCAGTACTTC.

The rearrangement links TRBV27 to TRBJ1-1; unclear D gene. The CDR3 has 13 amino acids. Trimming took off 6 bases at V and 0 bases at J, with 8 bases between the two ends. Germline CDR1 is MNHEY and CDR2 is SMNVEV (reference sequence). The CDR3 region is CASSPILNTEAFF. The CDR3 DNA is TGTGCCAGCAGCCCTATCTTGAACACTGAAGCTTTCTTT.

The gene calls are TRBV6-6 and TRBJ1-5; 7 bases match TRBD1. The germline CDR1 and CDR2 sequences are MNHNY and SVGAGI (reference sequence). The CDR3 runs 14 residues. J was trimmed by 8 bases and V by 0 bases; bases with no gene match: 4. CDR3 in DNA: TGTGCCAGCAGTTACTCGAGGGGGCTGGAGCCCCAGCATTTT. It translates to CASSYSRGLEPQHF.

The rearrangement joins TRBV6-5 to TRBJ2-7; no firm D call. This CDR3 contains 13 residues. Germline V gene sequence: CDR1 MNHEY, CDR2 SVGAGI. Trimming took 5 bases from V and 6 from J, leaving 14 bases between them. CDR3 nucleotides: TGTGCCAGCAGTCAGGTGACCTCGGGCGAGCAGTACTTC. Translation gives CASSQVTSGEQYF.

In the case of this clone: Other nucleotide sequences in the sample specify the same CDR3. The rearrangement joins TRBV27 to TRBJ2-1; no firm D call. Trimming removed 3 bases from V and 0 bases from J, with 3 bases in between. Germline CDR1 is MNHEY and CDR2 is SMNVEV (reference sequence). The CDR3 contains 13 residues. The CDR3 is CASSLNSYNEQFF. The CDR3 nucleotides are TGTGCCAGCAGTTTGAACTCCTACAATGAGCAGTTCTTC.

This clone was seen a handful of times. The chain joins TRBV10-1 to TRBJ2-1; 7 positions agree with TRBD1. Germline assignment: CDR1 WNHNN and CDR2 SYGVQD (reference sequence). V shed 0 bases, J shed 8 bases, and the junction held 4 bases outside the gene matches. The CDR3 contains 14 residues. For the CDR3, the DNA is TGCGCCAGCAGTGAGTCGGCAGGGGGTGATGAGCAGTTCTTC. This sequence encodes CASSESAGGDEQFF.

DNA of the CDR3: TGTGCCAGCAGCTTATCCTATATCGATGAGCAGTTCTTC. Translated, it gives CASSLSYIDEQFF. The chain recombines TRBV11-3 with TRBJ2-1, with D uncertain. V was shortened by 2 bases and J by 8 bases, with 10 bases between the two germline ends. The CDR3 length is 13 residues. Per germline, CDR1 SGHNT and CDR2 YENEEA.

The CDR3: CASSSLPGTKPTYEQYF. For the CDR3, the DNA is TGTGCCAGTAGTAGCCTACCAGGGACTAAACCTACCTACGAGCAGTACTTC. The V call is TRBV19, the J call TRBJ2-7, with 7 bases identical to TRBD2. This CDR3 has 17 residues. Trimming at V came to 4 bases and at J to 2 bases, leaving 14 bases not matched to a gene. Germline loops: CDR1 LNHDA, CDR2 SQIVND (reference sequence).